The 11 T cell receptor beta chains reported below all come from one sample, sequenced in a study of T-cell reconstitution after alpha-beta-depleted transplantation in children. Preparation of the TCRbeta library was carried out with unique molecular identifiers. MiXCR, applied by TCRdb to the PCR reads, yields one record per CDR3 protein. This table has a few hundred thousand distinct CDR3 sequences, around 10% appearing once. The sequencing here drew on PBMCs, taken before TCRalphabeta/CD19-depleted stem cell transplant. These receptor sequences come from a boy younger than two with acute myeloid leukemia, due to receive a stem cell transplant.

This clonotype was detected many times. The chain couples TRBV5-1 to TRBJ2-7; D is perhaps TRBD1 or TRBD2 (5 bases each). Trimming removed 0 bases from V and 6 bases from J, with 7 bases in between. Germline V gene data show CDR1 as SGHRS and CDR2 as YFSETQ. The CDR3 totals 12 residues. The DNA of the CDR3 is TGCGCCAGCAGCTTGGGAGGGGCCGAGCAGTACTTC. Its protein is CASSLGGAEQYF. Using reference TRBV5-1 and TRBJ2-7 for the parts outside the CDR3, the full variable domain is KAGVTQTPRYLIKTRGQQVTLSCSPISGHRSVSWYQQTPGQGLQFLFEYFSETQRNKGNFPGRFSGRQFSNSRSEMNVSTLELGDSALYLCASSLGGAEQYFGPGTRLTVT.

This clonotype occurred many times. This chain connects TRBV12-3 or TRBV12-4 to TRBJ2-7, with D possibly matching TRBD2 (6 bases). The V gene lost 5 bases and the J gene lost 3 bases, with 14 bases spanning the gap. There are 14 residues in the CDR3. Here the CDR3 reads CASSPTRGGYEQYF. CDR3 DNA: TGTGCCAGCAGTCCTACAAGGGGAGGCTACGAGCAGTACTTC.

Many counts were recorded for this clonotype. V usage is TRBV12-3 or TRBV12-4 and J usage is TRBJ2-1, with 10 positions matching TRBD1. The junction had 3 bases not matched to a gene; V was cut back by 1 base and J by 0 bases. This CDR3 spans 17 amino acids. The CDR3 DNA reads as TGTGCCAGCAGTTTAGGGGACAGGGGCTCCTCCTACAATGAGCAGTTCTTC. It is translated as CASSLGDRGSSYNEQFF.

This clonotype turned up a few times. The chain uses TRBV6-5 and TRBJ1-6; no clear D. The V and J ends lost 0 bases and 0 bases respectively, with 6 bases between them. Per the germline V gene, CDR1 is MNHEY and CDR2 is SVGAGI. The CDR3 is 16 amino acids. CDR3 DNA: TGTGCCAGCAGTTACTCGCGGAGCTCCTATAATTCACCCCTCCACTTT. This codes for CASSYSRSSYNSPLHF.

The chain is built from TRBV4-3 and TRBJ2-3; 10 bases agree with TRBD1. Germline values: CDR1 LGHNA, CDR2 YSLEER. The length of the CDR3 is 17 residues. The V segment lost 0 bases and the J segment 5 bases; nucleotides outside the gene matches: 8. The CDR3 bases are TGCGCCAGCAGCCAAGAGGCGACAGGGGGCTATGGAGATACGCAGTATTTT. Residues: CASSQEATGGYGDTQYF.

Many counts were recorded for this clonotype. The CDR3 DNA is TGTGCCAGCAGTGGCGCTCTTAACTATGGCTACACCTTC. The encoded protein is CASSGALNYGYTF. J is TRBJ1-2 and V is TRBV2; D not resolved. The CDR3 is made up of 13 amino acids. The germline V gene encodes CDR1 SNHLY and CDR2 FYNNEI. V lost 4 bases, J lost 1 base, and 7 bases lay in between.

The rearrangement uses TRBV2 and TRBJ2-3; 13 positions agree with TRBD2. The V gene's germline CDR1 is SNHLY and CDR2 FYNNEI. The CDR3 sequence is 18 residues long. After removal of 0 bases from V and 5 bases from J, the junction contained 8 bases not matched to a gene. CDR3: CASSEAVTSGGAVDTQYF. Written as DNA, the CDR3 is TGTGCCAGCAGTGAAGCGGTCACTAGCGGGGGGGCGGTAGATACGCAGTATTTT.

This clonotype was observed at least ten times. The CDR3 spells CSARDRGGNSPLHF. In DNA form, the CDR3 reads TGCAGTGCTAGAGATAGGGGCGGTAATTCACCCCTCCACTTT. The chain has TRBV20-1 and TRBJ1-6, with a weak D call TRBD1 (5 bases). Germline CDR1 and CDR2: DFQATT and SNEGSKA (reference sequence). V gave up 0 bases and J gave up 6 bases, with 9 bases separating them. This CDR3 is 14 amino acids long.

Many counts were recorded for this clonotype. The chain couples TRBV28 to TRBJ1-1; 9 bases fit TRBD1. The CDR3 runs to 15 residues. Germline trimming cut 10 bases from V and 5 bases from J; bases unmatched to any gene: 14. Germline loops: CDR1 MDHEN, CDR2 SYDVKM. The CDR3 loop is CATCGTGQGTTEAFF. As DNA, the CDR3 is TGTGCCACCTGCGGGACAGGGCAAGGAACGACTGAAGCTTTCTTT.

This clonotype has at least ten counts. The chain recombines TRBV15 with TRBJ1-5; D may be TRBD1 (6 bases). This CDR3 comprises 15 residues. Germline V gene lookup returns CDR1 LNHNV and CDR2 YYDKDF (reference sequence). V dropped 1 base and J dropped 6 bases, with 13 bases sitting between them. This CDR3 reads CATSRVAGEGQPQHF. The DNA of the CDR3 is TGTGCCACCAGCAGAGTTGCAGGGGAGGGTCAGCCCCAGCATTTT.

The sample holds a few counts of this clonotype. The chain has TRBV7-9 and TRBJ2-1, with 9 bases fitting TRBD2. The CDR3 is 15 amino acids. Germline-derived CDR1 and CDR2 are SEHNR and FQNEAQ (reference sequence). V lost 5 bases, J lost 5 bases, and 7 bases stayed unmatched. The CDR3 nucleotides are TGTGCCAGCAGCCGGGCGGGGGGGTTGAACAATGAGCAGTTCTTC. Protein product: CASSRAGGLNNEQFF.